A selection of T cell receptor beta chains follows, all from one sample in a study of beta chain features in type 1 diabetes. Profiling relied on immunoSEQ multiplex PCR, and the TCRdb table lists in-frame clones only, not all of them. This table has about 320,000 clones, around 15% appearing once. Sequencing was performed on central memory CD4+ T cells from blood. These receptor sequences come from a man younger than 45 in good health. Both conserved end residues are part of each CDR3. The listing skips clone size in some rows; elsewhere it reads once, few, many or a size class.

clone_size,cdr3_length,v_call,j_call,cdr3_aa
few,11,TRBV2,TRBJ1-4,CASSEWEKLFF
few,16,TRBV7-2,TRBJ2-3,CASSFRGGGTSDTQYF
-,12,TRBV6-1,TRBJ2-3,CASSSTTDTQYF
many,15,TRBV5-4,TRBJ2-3,CASSFGTSGKDTQYF
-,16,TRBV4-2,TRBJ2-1,CASSQDGQSSYNEQFF
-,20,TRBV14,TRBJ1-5,CASSQVGEIPTSGSNQPQHF
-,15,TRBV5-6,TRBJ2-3,CASSYVDNQIDTQYF
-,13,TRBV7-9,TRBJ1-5,CASSLGWGGSQHF
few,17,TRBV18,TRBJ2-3,CASSPLGLRGVTDTQYF
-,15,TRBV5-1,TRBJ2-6,CASSLSGTGANVLTF
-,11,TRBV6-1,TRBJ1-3,CASSTRNTIYF
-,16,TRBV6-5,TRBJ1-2,CASSYSGTTANYGYTF
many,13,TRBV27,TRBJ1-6,CASRGQGYSPLHF
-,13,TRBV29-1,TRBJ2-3,CSGSSGRKDTQYF
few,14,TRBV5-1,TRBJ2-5,CASSLTGPQETQYF
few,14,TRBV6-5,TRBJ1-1,CASSYGQGNTEAFF
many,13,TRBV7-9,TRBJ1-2,CASSGGQGYGYTF
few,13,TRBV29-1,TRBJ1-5,CSVGQSRNQPQHF
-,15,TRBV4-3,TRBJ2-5,CASSQDWTPQETQYF
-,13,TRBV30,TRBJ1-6,CAWSVGAGSPLHF
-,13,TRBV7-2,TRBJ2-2,CASSLVDTGELFF
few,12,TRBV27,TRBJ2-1,CASSFQGDEQFF
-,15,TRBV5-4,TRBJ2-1,CASSFTSGSYNEQFF
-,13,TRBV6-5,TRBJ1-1,CASGGQLNTEAFF
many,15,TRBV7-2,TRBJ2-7,CASSQRTGRFYEQYF
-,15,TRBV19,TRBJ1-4,CASSARGPTNEKLFF
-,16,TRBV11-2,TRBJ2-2,CASSSGLAGVSGELFF
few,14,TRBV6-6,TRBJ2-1,CASKDRAGYNEQFF
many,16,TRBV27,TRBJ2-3,CASSFRDPRLSDTQYF
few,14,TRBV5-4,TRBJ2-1,CASSLIAAINEQFF
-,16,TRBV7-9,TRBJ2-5,CASSLGLAGGLETQYF
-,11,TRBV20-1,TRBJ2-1,CSAMDYNEQFF
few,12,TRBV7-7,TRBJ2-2,CASGQGPGELFF
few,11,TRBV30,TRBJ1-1,CAWSGRGQAFF
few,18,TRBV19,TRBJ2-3,CASSIAPRQTRSTDTQYF
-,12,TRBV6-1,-,CAISDRAYEQYF
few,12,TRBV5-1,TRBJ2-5,CASSLEAETQYF